These 16 T cell receptor beta chains originate from one sample sequenced in a study of shared clonotypes between healthy human individuals. Produced via immunoSEQ multiplex PCR; TCRdb's table is partial and in-frame only. The data contain 780,000 or so clones, 72% of them seen just once; the ten biggest clones take up under 2%. Sequences were obtained from memory CD4+ T cells sorted from blood. The subset here: CD45RA-negative fraction. The receptors were sampled from a young woman in good health.

The chain has TRBV6-5 and TRBJ2-7; D gene unclear. Per germline, CDR1 MNHEY and CDR2 SVGAGI. This CDR3 is built from 15 residues. The ends were cut back, 6 bases at V and 0 bases at J, with 15 bases in the middle. The CDR3 DNA reads TGTGCCAGCAGAACCAGAGGCCCGAGCTCCTACGAGCAGTACTTC. Translation: CASRTRGPSSYEQYF.

The V and J genes are TRBV28 and TRBJ2-1; 11 nucleotides match TRBD2. Germline CDR1 MDHEN, CDR2 SYDVKM. V shed 5 bases and J 6 bases; nucleotides not matched to a gene: 9. The CDR3 runs to 16 residues. The CDR3 here is CASSTPTSGSRNEQFF. CDR3 nucleotides: TGTGCCAGCAGTACACCAACTAGCGGGAGTCGCAATGAGCAGTTCTTC.

This clone was seen only once. This chain uses TRBV6-1 with TRBJ2-7; TRBD1 agrees at 10 bases. There are 15 residues in the CDR3. Germline V gene data show CDR1 as MNHNS and CDR2 as SASEGT. Unmatched junction bases numbered 8, after V lost 5 bases and J lost 4 bases. CDR3 in amino acids: CASSLRGQGWYEQYF. The CDR3 nucleotides read TGTGCCAGCAGTTTACGGGGACAGGGGTGGTACGAGCAGTACTTC.

This rearrangement joins TRBV2 to TRBJ1-2; D gene ambiguous. Trimming removed 6 bases from V and 0 bases from J, with 14 bases in between. Per germline, CDR1 SNHLY and CDR2 FYNNEI. This CDR3 comprises 15 residues. DNA of the CDR3: TGTGCCAGCAGACAACTGGCGGGTACTAACTATGGCTACACCTTC. Translated, it gives CASRQLAGTNYGYTF.

Note on this clone: In the same sample, other DNA sequences code for this CDR3. The V and J genes are TRBV6-5 and TRBJ2-7; D might be TRBD1 or TRBD2, each matching 5 bases. Looked up from germline, CDR1 is MNHEY and CDR2 is SVGAGI. The V gene lost 6 bases and the J gene lost 3 bases, with 12 bases spanning the gap. This CDR3 is built from 13 residues. In DNA, the CDR3 is TGTGCCAGCAGCCCGGGACGGCACTACGAGCAGTACTTC. It encodes CASSPGRHYEQYF.

This clone has a handful of counts. Other nucleotide sequences from this sample produce the same CDR3. This sequence joins TRBV7-2 and TRBJ2-7, with 8 bases fitting TRBD1. J gave up 1 base and V 5 bases, and 4 bases lay outside the gene matches. The germline V gene has CDR1 SGHTA and CDR2 FQGNSA. The CDR3 totals 14 residues. This chain's CDR3 is CASSPNRGSYEQYF. The CDR3 nucleotides read TGTGCCAGCAGCCCGAACAGGGGGTCCTACGAGCAGTACTTC.

V gene TRBV11-2 combines with J gene TRBJ2-1, with 11 positions matching TRBD2. Germline V CDR1 and CDR2: SGHAT, FQNNGV. The CDR3 length is 15 residues. J gave up 6 bases and V 3 bases, and 4 bases lay outside the gene matches. CDR3 DNA: TGTGCCAGCAGCTTGCTAGCGGGAGGATCCAATGAGCAGTTCTTC. Its protein product is CASSLLAGGSNEQFF.

This chain joins TRBV28 and TRBJ2-3; TRBD2 aligns across 10 bases. The V and J ends lost 7 bases and 14 bases, in that order; junction bases with no gene match: 9. The germline V gene encodes CDR1 MDHEN and CDR2 SYDVKM. This CDR3 comprises 12 residues. The CDR3: CASTSGGGKLYF. CDR3 sequence (DNA): TGTGCCAGCACCAGCGGGGGGGGGAAGTTGTATTTT.

The gene calls are TRBV25-1 and TRBJ2-7; D gene unclear. The CDR3 spans 14 residues. CDR1 is MGHDK and CDR2 is SYGVNS in the germline V gene. V shed 2 bases and J shed 1 base, with 9 bases lying between them. The CDR3 DNA reads TGTGCCAGCAGTGAAGTGTTGGGATCCTACGAGCAGTACTTC. It codes for CASSEVLGSYEQYF.

The J gene is TRBJ2-3, the V gene TRBV5-1; a possible D gene is TRBD1 (5 bases). The CDR3 consists of 14 residues. The V gene's germline CDR1 is SGHRS and CDR2 YFSETQ. Trimming left V 5 bases short and J 0 bases short, with 10 bases between. In DNA, the CDR3 is TGCGCCAGCAGGGGGCAGGGAAGCACAGATACGCAGTATTTT. Translating it yields CASRGQGSTDTQYF.

V usage is TRBV7-2 and J usage is TRBJ2-6; D may correspond to TRBD1 or TRBD2 (5 bases each). The CDR3 extends over 16 amino acids. The V end lost 5 bases, the J end lost 1 base, and 12 bases lay between the germline ends. CDR1 and CDR2 from the germline V gene are SGHTA and FQGNSA. The CDR3 sequence is CASSPMGVSGANVLTF. Here the CDR3 DNA reads TGTGCCAGCAGCCCTATGGGGGTATCTGGGGCCAACGTCCTGACTTTC.

The chain combines TRBV4-1 with TRBJ2-7; no firm D call. This CDR3 region has 14 residues. V was pared by 1 base and J by 2 bases, with 9 bases between. The germline V gene has CDR1 MGHRA and CDR2 YSYEKL. The CDR3 sequence is CASSQVDSAYEQYF. In DNA form, the CDR3 reads TGCGCCAGCAGCCAAGTAGACTCCGCCTACGAGCAGTACTTC.

This clone was observed a handful of times. V and J are TRBV7-2 and TRBJ2-7; TRBD2 matches at 11 bases. The CDR3 has 14 amino acids. Per the germline V gene, CDR1 is SGHTA and CDR2 is FQGNSA. The trim removed 4 bases at V and 3 bases at J, leaving 2 bases unmatched. The CDR3 loop is CASSWTSGHYEQYF. CDR3 sequence (DNA): TGTGCCAGCAGCTGGACTAGCGGGCACTACGAGCAGTACTTC. The variable domain in full, with the rest retrieved from reference TRBV7-2 and TRBJ2-7, is GAGVSQSPSNKVTEKGKDVELRCDPISGHTALYWYRQSLGQGLEFLIYFQGNSAPDKSGLPSDRFSAERTGGSVSTLTIQRTQQEDSAVYLCASSWTSGHYEQYFGPGTRLTVT.

The genes are TRBV15 and TRBJ2-1; no clear D. CDR1 is LNHNV, CDR2 YYDKDF, per germline (reference sequence). The CDR3 has 16 residues. V was trimmed by 1 base and J by 0 bases, leaving 10 bases between them. Here the CDR3 reads CATSRGLPTSYNEQFF. CDR3 bases: TGTGCCACCAGCAGAGGGCTACCGACCTCCTACAATGAGCAGTTCTTC. Supplemented by reference TRBV15 and TRBJ2-1, the full variable domain reads DAMVIQNPRYQVTQFGKPVTLSCSQTLNHNVMYWYQQKSSQAPKLLFHYYDKDFNNEADTPDNFQSRRPNTSFCFLDIRSPGLGDTAMYLCATSRGLPTSYNEQFFGPGTRLTVL.

V gene TRBV2 combines with J gene TRBJ2-4; 8 nucleotides agree with TRBD2. Germline V gene data show CDR1 as SNHLY and CDR2 as FYNNEI. V was clipped by 6 bases and J by 9 bases; unmatched bases: 1. The CDR3 is 11 residues long. The CDR3 is CASRAGVIQYF. For the CDR3, the DNA is TGTGCCAGCAGAGCGGGGGTCATTCAGTACTTC.

This chain uses TRBV2 with TRBJ1-4, with D perhaps TRBD1 (5 bases). Between the trimmed V and J ends, which lost 8 bases and 1 base, there was a span of 8 bases. Germline CDR1 reads SNHLY; CDR2 reads FYNNEI. The CDR3 length is 13 residues. The CDR3 sequence is CASRGGTNEKLFF. The DNA for the CDR3 is TGTGCCAGCCGGGGGGGAACTAATGAAAAACTGTTTTTT.